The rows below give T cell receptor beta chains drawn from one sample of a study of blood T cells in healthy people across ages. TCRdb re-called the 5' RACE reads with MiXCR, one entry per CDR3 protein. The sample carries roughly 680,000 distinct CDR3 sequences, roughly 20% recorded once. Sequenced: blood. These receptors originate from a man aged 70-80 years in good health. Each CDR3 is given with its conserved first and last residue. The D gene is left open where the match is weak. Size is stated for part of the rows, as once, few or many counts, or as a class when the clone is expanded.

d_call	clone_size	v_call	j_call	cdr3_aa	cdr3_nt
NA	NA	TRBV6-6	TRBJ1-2	CAGSYVPINYGYTF	TGTGCCGGCAGTTACGTGCCTATTAACTATGGCTACACCTTC
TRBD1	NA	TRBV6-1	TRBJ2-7	CASRKDRGHPSYEQYF	TGTGCCAGCAGAAAGGACAGGGGCCATCCCTCCTACGAGCAGTACTTC
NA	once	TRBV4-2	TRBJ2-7	CASSQVEAQEQYF	TGTGCCAGCAGCCAAGTCGAAGCGCAAGAGCAGTACTTC
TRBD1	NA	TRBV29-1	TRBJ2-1	CSLGQGPYNEQFF	TGCAGCTTGGGACAGGGTCCCTACAATGAGCAGTTCTTC
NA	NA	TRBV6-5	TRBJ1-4	CASSYRSFGRHNEKLFF	TGTGCCAGCAGTTATAGGTCTTTCGGAAGACACAATGAAAAACTGTTTTTT
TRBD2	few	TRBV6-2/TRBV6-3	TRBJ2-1	CASSPGLALNEQFF	TGTGCCAGCAGCCCGGGACTAGCTTTGAATGAGCAGTTCTTC
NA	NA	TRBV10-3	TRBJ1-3	CAISDPGGVNLGNTIYF	TGTGCCATCAGTGACCCCGGGGGTGTTAACTTGGGAAACACCATATATTTT
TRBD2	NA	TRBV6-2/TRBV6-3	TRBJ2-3	CASSYSMYLADLFPTDTQYF	TGTGCCAGCAGTTACTCGATGTACCTAGCGGACCTCTTTCCCACAGATACGCAGTATTTT
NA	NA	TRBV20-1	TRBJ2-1	CSAEDGASYNEQFF	TGCAGTGCTGAGGACGGGGCCTCCTACAATGAGCAGTTCTTC
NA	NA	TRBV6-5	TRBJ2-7	CASRGNGDEQYF	TGTGCCAGCAGGGGAAACGGAGACGAGCAGTACTTC
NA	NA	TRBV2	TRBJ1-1	CASSEIEAFF	TGTGCCAGCAGTGAGATTGAAGCTTTCTTT
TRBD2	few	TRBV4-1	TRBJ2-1	CASSQASGVYYNEQFF	TGCGCCAGCAGCCAAGCTAGCGGGGTATACTACAATGAGCAGTTCTTC
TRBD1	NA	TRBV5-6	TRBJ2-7	CASSLGINRGEQYF	TGTGCCAGCAGCTTGGGGATCAACAGGGGCGAGCAGTACTTC
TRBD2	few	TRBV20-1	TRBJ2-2	CSASGASGSTGELFF	TGCAGTGCTAGCGGGGCTAGCGGGAGTACCGGGGAGCTGTTTTTT
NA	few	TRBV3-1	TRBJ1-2	CASRRLKGDGYTF	TGTGCCAGCAGGCGCCTTAAGGGGGATGGCTACACCTTC
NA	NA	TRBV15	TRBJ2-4	CATSRDPLRTLAKNIQYF	TGTGCCACCAGCAGAGATCCGCTCCGGACCCTAGCCAAAAACATTCAGTACTTC
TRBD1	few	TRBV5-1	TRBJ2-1	CASSLGGGKTYNEQFF	TGCGCCAGCAGCTTGGGAGGGGGCAAAACCTACAATGAGCAGTTCTTC
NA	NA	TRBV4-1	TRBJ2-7	CASSQDDSSDEQYF	TGCGCCAGCAGCCAAGATGATAGCTCGGACGAGCAGTACTTC
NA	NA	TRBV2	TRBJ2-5	CASTRDPKETQYF	TGTGCCAGCACCCGAGACCCGAAAGAGACCCAGTACTTC
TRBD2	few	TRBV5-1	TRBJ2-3	CASSLQRESTDTQYF	TGCGCCAGCAGCTTGCAGCGGGAGAGTACAGATACGCAGTATTTT
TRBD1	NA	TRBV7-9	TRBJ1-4	CASSLTGATTNEKLFF	TGTGCCAGCAGCTTAACAGGGGCCACAACTAATGAAAAACTGTTTTTT
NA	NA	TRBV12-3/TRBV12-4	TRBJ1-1	CAGSSKRGLVEAFF	TGTGCCGGCAGCTCCAAACGGGGGTTGGTTGAAGCTTTCTTT
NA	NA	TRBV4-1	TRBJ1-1	CASSQGHDLIEAFF	TGCGCCAGCAGCCAAGGACACGACCTAATTGAAGCTTTCTTT
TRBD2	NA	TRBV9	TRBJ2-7	CAGSVASSGSTYEQYF	TGTGCCGGCAGCGTAGCTTCTAGCGGGAGTACCTACGAGCAGTACTTC
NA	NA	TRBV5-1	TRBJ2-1	CASSPEGGPYNEQFF	TGCGCCAGCAGCCCGGAAGGGGGTCCCTACAATGAGCAGTTCTTC
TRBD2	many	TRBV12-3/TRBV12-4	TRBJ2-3	CASSSPPWTSGSRADTQYF	TGTGCCAGCAGTTCTCCCCCCTGGACTAGCGGGAGCAGGGCAGATACGCAGTATTTT
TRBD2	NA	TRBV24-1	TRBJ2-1	CATSDEGLAGVNEQFF	TGTGCCACCAGTGACGAGGGACTAGCGGGAGTTAATGAGCAGTTCTTC
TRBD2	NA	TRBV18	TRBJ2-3	CASSPSVGRSTDAQYF	TGTGCCAGCTCACCATCGGTCGGGAGGTCCACAGATGCGCAGTATTTT
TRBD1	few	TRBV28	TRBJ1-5	CASSLPTTGTNQPQHF	TGTGCCAGCAGCCTCCCCACGACAGGGACCAATCAGCCCCAGCATTTT
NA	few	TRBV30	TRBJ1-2	CAWRRDGKANYGYTF	TGTGCCTGGAGAAGGGACGGGAAAGCTAACTATGGCTACACCTTC
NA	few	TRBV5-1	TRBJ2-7	CASSLSDVSYEQYF	TGCGCCAGCAGCTTATCGGACGTCTCCTACGAGCAGTACTTC
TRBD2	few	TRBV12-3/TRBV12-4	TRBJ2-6	CASSSFAGGSGANVLTF	TGTGCCAGCAGTTCATTTGCGGGAGGCTCTGGGGCCAACGTCCTGACTTTC
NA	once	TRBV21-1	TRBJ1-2	CAGSPGPSKGTGYTF	TGTGCCGGCAGTCCGGGACCTTCTAAGGGGACTGGCTACACCTTC
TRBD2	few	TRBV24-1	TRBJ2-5	CATSDLSAGAQETQYF	TGTGCCACCAGTGATTTGTCGGCGGGAGCTCAAGAGACCCAGTACTTC
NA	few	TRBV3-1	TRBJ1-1	CASSQVFQGNTEAFF	TGTGCCAGCAGCCAAGTTTTTCAGGGGAACACTGAAGCTTTCTTT
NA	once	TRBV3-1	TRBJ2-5	CASSPWDLGETQYF	TGTGCCAGCAGCCCGTGGGACCTAGGGGAGACCCAGTACTTC
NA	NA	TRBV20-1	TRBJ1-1	CSASLVLGEGNTEAFF	TGCAGTGCTAGCCTCGTCCTGGGGGAGGGGAACACTGAAGCTTTCTTT
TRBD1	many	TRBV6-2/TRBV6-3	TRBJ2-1	CASTTQDRVTYNEQFF	TGTGCCAGCACTACCCAGGACAGGGTGACCTACAATGAGCAGTTCTTC
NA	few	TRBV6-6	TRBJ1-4	CASSYSGRRANEKLFF	TGTGCCAGCAGTTACTCAGGGCGCAGGGCCAATGAAAAACTGTTTTTT
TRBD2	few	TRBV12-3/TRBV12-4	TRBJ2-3	CASSLSGRARGDTQYF	TGTGCCAGCAGTTTATCCGGGAGGGCCCGGGGAGATACGCAGTATTTT
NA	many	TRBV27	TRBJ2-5	CASSFAGETQYF	TGTGCCAGCAGTTTTGCTGGGGAGACCCAGTACTTC
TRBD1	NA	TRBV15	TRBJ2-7	CATSLRQGPYEQYF	TGTGCCACCAGCCTACGACAGGGGCCCTACGAGCAGTACTTC
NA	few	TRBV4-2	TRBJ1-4	CASSPAGVEKLFF	TGTGCCAGCAGCCCCGCGGGGGTTGAAAAACTGTTTTTT
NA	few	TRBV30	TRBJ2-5	CACRGRETQYF	TGTGCCTGTCGAGGGAGAGAGACCCAGTACTTC
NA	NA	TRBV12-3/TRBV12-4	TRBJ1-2	CASSIPGHLSNYGYTF	TGTGCCAGCAGTATCCCCGGACACCTATCTAACTATGGCTACACCTTC
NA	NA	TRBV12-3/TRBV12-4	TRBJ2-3	CASSWRRLGTDTQYF	TGTGCCAGCAGTTGGAGGAGGCTCGGCACAGATACGCAGTATTTT
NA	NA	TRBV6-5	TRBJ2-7	CASKGTAYEQYF	TGTGCCAGCAAGGGCACGGCCTACGAGCAGTACTTC
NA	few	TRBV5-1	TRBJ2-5	CASSLRGNYKQYF	TGCGCCAGCAGCTTGAGGGGGAACTACAAGCAGTACTTC